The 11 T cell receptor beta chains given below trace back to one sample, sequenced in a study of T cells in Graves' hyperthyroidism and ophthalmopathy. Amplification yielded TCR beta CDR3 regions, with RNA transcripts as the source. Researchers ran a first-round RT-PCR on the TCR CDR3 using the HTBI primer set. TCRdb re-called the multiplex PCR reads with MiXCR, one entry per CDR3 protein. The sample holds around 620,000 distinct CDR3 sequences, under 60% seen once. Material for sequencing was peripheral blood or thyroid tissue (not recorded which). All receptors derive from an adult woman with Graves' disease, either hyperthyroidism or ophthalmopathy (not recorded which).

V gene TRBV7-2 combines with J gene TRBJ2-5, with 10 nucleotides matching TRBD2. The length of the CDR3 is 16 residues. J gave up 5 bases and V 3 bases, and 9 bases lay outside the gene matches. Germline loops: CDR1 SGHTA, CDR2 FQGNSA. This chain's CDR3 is CASSLILAGMGETQYF. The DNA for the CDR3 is TGTGCCAGCAGCTTGATACTAGCGGGAATGGGGGAGACCCAGTACTTC. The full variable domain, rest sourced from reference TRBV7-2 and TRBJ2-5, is GAGVSQSPSNKVTEKGKDVELRCDPISGHTALYWYRQSLGQGLEFLIYFQGNSAPDKSGLPSDRFSAERTGGSVSTLTIQRTQQEDSAVYLCASSLILAGMGETQYFGPGTRLLVL.

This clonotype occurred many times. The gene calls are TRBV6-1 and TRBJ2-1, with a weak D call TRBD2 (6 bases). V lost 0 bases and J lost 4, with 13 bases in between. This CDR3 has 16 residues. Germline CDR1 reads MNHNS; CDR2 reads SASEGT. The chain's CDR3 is CASSEALEGGYNEQFF. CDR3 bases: TGTGCCAGCAGTGAAGCGCTGGAGGGAGGTTACAATGAGCAGTTCTTC.

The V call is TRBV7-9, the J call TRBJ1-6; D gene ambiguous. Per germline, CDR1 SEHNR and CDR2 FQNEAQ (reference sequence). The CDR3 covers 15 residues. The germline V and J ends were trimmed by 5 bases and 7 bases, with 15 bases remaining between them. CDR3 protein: CASSGSGSQNSPLHF. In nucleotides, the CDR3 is TGTGCCAGCAGCGGCAGCGGCAGTCAGAATTCACCCCTCCACTTT.

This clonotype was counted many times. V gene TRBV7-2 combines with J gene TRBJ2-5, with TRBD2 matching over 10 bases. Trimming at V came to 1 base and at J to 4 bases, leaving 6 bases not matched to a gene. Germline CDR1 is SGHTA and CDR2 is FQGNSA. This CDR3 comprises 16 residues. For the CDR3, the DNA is TGTGCCAGCAGCTTAGGGGCTAGCGGGAGTTCAGAGACCCAGTACTTC. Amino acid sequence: CASSLGASGSSETQYF.

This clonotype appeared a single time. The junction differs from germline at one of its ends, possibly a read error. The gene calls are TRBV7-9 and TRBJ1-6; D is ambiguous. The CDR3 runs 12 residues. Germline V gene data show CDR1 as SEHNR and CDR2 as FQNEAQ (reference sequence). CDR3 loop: CASSEGNSPPHF. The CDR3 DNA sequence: TGTGCCAGCAGTGAGGGAAATTCACCCCCCCACTTT.

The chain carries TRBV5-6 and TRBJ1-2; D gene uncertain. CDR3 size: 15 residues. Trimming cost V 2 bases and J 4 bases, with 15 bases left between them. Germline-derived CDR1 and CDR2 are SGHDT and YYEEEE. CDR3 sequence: CASSLGDDWSYGYTF. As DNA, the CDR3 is TGTGCCAGCAGCTTAGGAGACGATTGGAGCTATGGCTACACCTTC.

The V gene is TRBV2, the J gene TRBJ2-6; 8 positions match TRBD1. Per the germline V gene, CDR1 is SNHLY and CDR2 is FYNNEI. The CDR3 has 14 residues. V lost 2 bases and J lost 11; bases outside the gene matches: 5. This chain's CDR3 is CASSEQGAEDVLTF. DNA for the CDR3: TGTGCCAGCAGTGAACAGGGGGCGGAAGACGTCCTGACTTTC.

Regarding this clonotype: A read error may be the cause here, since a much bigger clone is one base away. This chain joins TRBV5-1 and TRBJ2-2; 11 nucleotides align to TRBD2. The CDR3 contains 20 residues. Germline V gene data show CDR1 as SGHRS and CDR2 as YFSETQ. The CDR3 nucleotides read TGCGCCAGCAGTTTAGCGGGAGGGCCAACGATGGGGTCCCAGGCCGGGGGGCTGTTTTTT. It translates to CASSLAGGPTMGSQAGGLFF.

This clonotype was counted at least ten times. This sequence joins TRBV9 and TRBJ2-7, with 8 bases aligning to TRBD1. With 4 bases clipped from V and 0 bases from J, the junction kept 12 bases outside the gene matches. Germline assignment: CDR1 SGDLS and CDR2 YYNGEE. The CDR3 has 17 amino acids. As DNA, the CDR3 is TGTGCCAGCAGCCGTTCGACAGGGGTAGGGGACTCCTACGAGCAGTACTTC. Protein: CASSRSTGVGDSYEQYF. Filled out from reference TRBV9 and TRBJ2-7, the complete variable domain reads DSGVTQTPKHLITATGQRVTLRCSPRSGDLSVYWYQQSLDQGLQFLIQYYNGEERAKGNILERFSAQQFPDLHSELNLSSLELGDSALYFCASSRSTGVGDSYEQYFGPGTRLTVT.

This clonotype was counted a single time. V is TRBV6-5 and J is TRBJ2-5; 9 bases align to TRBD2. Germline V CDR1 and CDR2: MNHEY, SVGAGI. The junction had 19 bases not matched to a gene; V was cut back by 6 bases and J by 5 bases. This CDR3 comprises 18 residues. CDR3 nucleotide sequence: TGTGCCAGCAGCAGAGCCGGGACTAGCTTAGTATCCGGGGAGACCCAGTACTTC. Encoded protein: CASSRAGTSLVSGETQYF.

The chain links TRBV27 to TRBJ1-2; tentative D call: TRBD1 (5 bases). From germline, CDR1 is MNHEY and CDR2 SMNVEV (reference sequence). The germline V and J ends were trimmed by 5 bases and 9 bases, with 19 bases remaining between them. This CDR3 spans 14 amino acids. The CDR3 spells CASSLQGWTSRYTF. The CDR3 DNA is TGTGCCAGCAGTCTTCAGGGTTGGACTAGTCGCTACACCTTC.